This entry lists 11 T cell receptor beta chains sequenced from one sample in a study of T cells in Graves' hyperthyroidism and ophthalmopathy. Amplified TCR beta CDR3 regions came from RNA transcripts. The study used the HTBI primer set for a first-round RT-PCR of the TCR CDR3. TCRdb processed the multiplex PCR reads anew with MiXCR; each CDR3 protein has one entry. The sample yields some 600,000 distinct CDR3 sequences, 14% seen once. Sequences were obtained from blood. All receptors derive from a woman aged 25 to 45 with Graves' hyperthyroidism that later progressed to Graves' ophthalmopathy.

This clonotype occurred many times. J is TRBJ2-7 and V is TRBV20-1, with D unresolved. The CDR3 length is 8 residues. The ends were cut back, 5 bases at V and 10 bases at J, with 6 bases in the middle. Germline CDR1 reads DFQATT; CDR2 reads SNEGSKA (reference sequence). This chain's CDR3 is CSAAEQYF. CDR3 sequence (DNA): TGCAGTGCTGCGGAACAGTACTTC.

This clonotype was seen a single time. The CDR3 DNA reads as TGTGCCAGCAGTGAAGCAGCGGGAGGGCCGTCAGATACGCAGTATTTT. Its protein is CASSEAAGGPSDTQYF. The V call is TRBV6-1, the J call TRBJ2-3, with TRBD2 matching over 10 bases. The CDR3 sequence is 16 residues long. The trim removed 0 bases at V and 4 bases at J, leaving 4 bases unmatched. Per the germline V gene, CDR1 is MNHNS and CDR2 is SASEGT.

This clonotype was detected ten times or more. The V call is TRBV27, the J call TRBJ2-1; tentative D call: TRBD1 (6 bases). V was trimmed by 5 bases and J by 2 bases, leaving 7 bases between them. The germline V gene encodes CDR1 MNHEY and CDR2 SMNVEV (reference sequence). The CDR3 has 13 amino acids. CDR3: CASSKGAYNEQFF. CDR3 sequence (DNA): TGTGCCAGCAGTAAGGGGGCCTACAATGAGCAGTTCTTC.

This clonotype has at least ten counts. The J gene is TRBJ2-1, the V gene TRBV6-1; D not certain. The germline V gene encodes CDR1 MNHNS and CDR2 SASEGT. Trimming cost V 2 bases and J 4 bases, with 9 bases left between them. CDR3 length: 14 residues. The DNA of the CDR3 is TGTGCCAGCAGTGAATTCGACGGTTACAATGAGCAGTTCTTC. Its protein product is CASSEFDGYNEQFF.

This clonotype was observed many times. V gene TRBV6-1 combines with J gene TRBJ1-4; 9 bases line up with TRBD1. The germline gives CDR1 MNHNS, CDR2 SASEGT. CDR3 length: 14 amino acids. Trimming took 6 bases from V and 8 from J; bases not matched to a gene: 7. CDR3 DNA: TGTGCCAGCAGAGCGGGACAGGGCAGCGAAAAACTGTTTTTT. Its protein product is CASRAGQGSEKLFF.

As regards this clonotype: Just one base apart from a much larger clone, this may be a read error. The V call is TRBV27, the J call TRBJ2-7; 10 bases fit TRBD1. The end of the DNA fits TRBJ2-1 better, so the J call may be wrong. The CDR3 totals 15 residues. The germline V gene has CDR1 MNHEY and CDR2 SMNVEV (reference sequence). The CDR3 nucleotides are TGTGCCAGCAGTACGACAGGGGGCATATTTCTTGAGCAGTTCTTC. Its protein product is CASSTTGGIFLEQFF.

Concerning this clonotype: This may come from a read error, since a much larger clone is one base off. V usage is TRBV7-6 and J usage is TRBJ2-1; TRBD1 matches 8 bases. This CDR3 has 14 amino acids. CDR1 is SGHVS and CDR2 is FNYEAQ in the germline V gene. V lost 4 bases, J lost 9 bases, and 8 bases stayed unmatched. The CDR3 nucleotides read TGTGCCAGCAGCTATGGGGCAGGGGGCGGTGAGCAGTTCTTC. This codes for CASSYGAGGGEQFF.

This clonotype was seen many times. The V gene is TRBV12-3 or TRBV12-4, the J gene TRBJ2-1; a possible D gene is TRBD2 (5 bases). This CDR3 contains 13 residues. V lost 3 bases to trimming and J lost 8 bases, with 11 bases between them. CDR3 sequence (DNA): TGTGCCAGCAGTTTGGGAGTTGGGGATGAGCAGTTCTTC. The encoded protein is CASSLGVGDEQFF.

J is TRBJ1-6 and V is TRBV20-1; no definite D call. V shed 1 base and J shed 8 bases, with 12 bases lying between them. The CDR3 runs to 14 residues. Germline-derived CDR1 and CDR2 are DFQATT and SNEGSKA (reference sequence). The CDR3 sequence: CSARVPDEYSPLHF. DNA of the CDR3: TGCAGTGCTAGAGTACCCGACGAGTATTCACCCCTCCACTTT.

This clonotype was seen repeatedly, ten times or more. This chain connects TRBV29-1 to TRBJ2-1, with D perhaps TRBD2 (6 bases). CDR3 length: 12 residues. V was cut by 6 bases and J by 5 bases, with 11 bases left in between. CDR1 is SQVTM, CDR2 ANQGSEA, per germline. For the CDR3, the DNA is TGCAGCGTCGCGGGATGGAACAATGAGCAGTTCTTC. This codes for CSVAGWNNEQFF.

This clonotype was recorded at least ten times. This CDR3 reads CASSLLRGPDETQYF. The DNA of the CDR3 is TGTGCCAGCAGCTTATTGCGGGGCCCGGATGAGACCCAGTACTTC. The chain employs TRBV13 and TRBJ2-5; D might be TRBD2 (6 bases). V shed 2 bases and J shed 5 bases, with 15 bases lying between them. This CDR3 has 15 amino acids. The V gene's germline CDR1 is PRHDT and CDR2 FYEKMQ (reference sequence).